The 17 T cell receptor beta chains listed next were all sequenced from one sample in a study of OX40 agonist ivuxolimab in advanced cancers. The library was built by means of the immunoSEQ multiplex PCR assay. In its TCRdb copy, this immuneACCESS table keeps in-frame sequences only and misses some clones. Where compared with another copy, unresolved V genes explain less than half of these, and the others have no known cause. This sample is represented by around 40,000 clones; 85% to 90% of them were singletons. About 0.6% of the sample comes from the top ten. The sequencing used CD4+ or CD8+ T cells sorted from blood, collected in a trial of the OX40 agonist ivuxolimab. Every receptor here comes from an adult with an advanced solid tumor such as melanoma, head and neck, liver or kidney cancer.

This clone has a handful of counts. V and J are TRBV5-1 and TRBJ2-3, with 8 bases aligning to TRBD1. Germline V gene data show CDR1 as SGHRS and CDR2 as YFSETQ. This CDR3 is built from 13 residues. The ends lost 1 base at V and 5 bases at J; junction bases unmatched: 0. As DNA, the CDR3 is TGCGCCAGCAGCTTGACAGGGGGAGATACGCAGTATTTT. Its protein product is CASSLTGGDTQYF. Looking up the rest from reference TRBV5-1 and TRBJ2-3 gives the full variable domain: KAGVTQTPRYLIKTRGQQVTLSCSPISGHRSVSWYQQTPGQGLQFLFEYFSETQRNKGNFPGRFSGRQFSNSRSEMNVSTLELGDSALYLCASSLTGGDTQYFGPGTRLTVL.

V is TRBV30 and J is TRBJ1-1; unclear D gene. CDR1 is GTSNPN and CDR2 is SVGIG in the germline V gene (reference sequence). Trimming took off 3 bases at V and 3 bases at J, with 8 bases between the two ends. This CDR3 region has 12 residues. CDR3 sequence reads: CAWRGRDTEAFF. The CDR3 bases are TGTGCCTGGAGGGGCAGAGACACTGAAGCTTTCTTT.

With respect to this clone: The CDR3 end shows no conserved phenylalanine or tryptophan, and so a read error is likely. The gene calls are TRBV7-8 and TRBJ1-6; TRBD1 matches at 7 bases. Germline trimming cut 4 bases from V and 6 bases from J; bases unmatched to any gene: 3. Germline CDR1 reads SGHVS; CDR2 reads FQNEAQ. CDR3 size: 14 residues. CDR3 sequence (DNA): TGTGCCAGCAGCTCCGACAGGGTTAATTCACCCCTCCACCTT. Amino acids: CASSSDRVNSPLHL.

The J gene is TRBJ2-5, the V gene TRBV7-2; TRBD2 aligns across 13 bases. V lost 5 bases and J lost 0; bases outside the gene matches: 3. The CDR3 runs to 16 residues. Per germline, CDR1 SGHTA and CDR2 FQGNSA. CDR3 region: CASSLLAGGNQETQYF. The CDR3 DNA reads TGTGCCAGCAGCCTACTAGCGGGGGGGAACCAAGAGACCCAGTACTTC.

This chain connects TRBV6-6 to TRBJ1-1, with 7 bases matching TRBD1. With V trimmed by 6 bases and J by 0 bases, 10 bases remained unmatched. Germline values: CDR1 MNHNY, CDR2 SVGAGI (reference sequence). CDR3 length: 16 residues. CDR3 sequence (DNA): TGTGCCAGCAGGGGAGGGACAGTTAAAATGAACACTGAAGCTTTCTTT. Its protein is CASRGGTVKMNTEAFF.

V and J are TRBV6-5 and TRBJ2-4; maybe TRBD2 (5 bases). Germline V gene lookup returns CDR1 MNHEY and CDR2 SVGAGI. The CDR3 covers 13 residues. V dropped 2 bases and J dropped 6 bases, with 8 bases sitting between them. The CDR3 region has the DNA TGTGCCAGCAGTTACGAGGGCGGAAACATTCAGTACTTC. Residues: CASSYEGGNIQYF.

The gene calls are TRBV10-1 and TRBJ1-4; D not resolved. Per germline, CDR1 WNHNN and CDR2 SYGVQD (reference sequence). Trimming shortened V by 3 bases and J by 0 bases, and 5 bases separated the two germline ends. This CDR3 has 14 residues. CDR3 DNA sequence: TGCGCCAGCAGTGATGGAGCAACTAATGAAAAACTGTTTTTT. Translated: CASSDGATNEKLFF.

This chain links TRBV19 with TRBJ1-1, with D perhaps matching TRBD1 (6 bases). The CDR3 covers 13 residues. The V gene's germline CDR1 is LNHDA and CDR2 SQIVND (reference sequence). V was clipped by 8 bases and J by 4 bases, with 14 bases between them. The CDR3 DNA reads TGTGCCAGTTCCAGACAGGTCGGCACTGAAGCTTTCTTT. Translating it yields CASSRQVGTEAFF.

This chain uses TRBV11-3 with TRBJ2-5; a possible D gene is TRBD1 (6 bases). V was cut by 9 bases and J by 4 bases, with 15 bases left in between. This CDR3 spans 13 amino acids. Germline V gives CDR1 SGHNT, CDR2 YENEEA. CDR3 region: CASSYRVGETQYF. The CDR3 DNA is TGTGCCAGTTCATACAGGGTCGGAGAGACCCAGTACTTC.

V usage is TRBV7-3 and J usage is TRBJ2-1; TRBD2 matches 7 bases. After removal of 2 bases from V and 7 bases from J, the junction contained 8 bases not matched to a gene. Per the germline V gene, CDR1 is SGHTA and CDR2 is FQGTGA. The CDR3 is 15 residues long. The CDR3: CASSLGGGRENEQFF. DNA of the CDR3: TGTGCCAGCAGCTTAGGGGGAGGGAGGGAGAATGAGCAGTTCTTC. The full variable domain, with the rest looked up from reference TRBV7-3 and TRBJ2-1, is GAGVSQTPSNKVTEKGKYVELRCDPISGHTALYWYRQSLGQGPEFLIYFQGTGAADDSGLPNDRFFAVRPEGSVSTLKIQRTERGDSAVYLCASSLGGGRENEQFFGPGTRLTVL.

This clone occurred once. The CDR3 DNA follows: TGTGCCAGCACTCCGGGGGGGCTAGGCTACACCTTC. Encoded protein: CASTPGGLGYTF. V gene TRBV2 combines with J gene TRBJ1-2, with D possibly being TRBD1 (6 bases). Per the germline V gene, CDR1 is SNHLY and CDR2 is FYNNEI. V was cut by 7 bases and J by 8 bases, with 14 bases left in between. The CDR3 sequence is 12 residues long.

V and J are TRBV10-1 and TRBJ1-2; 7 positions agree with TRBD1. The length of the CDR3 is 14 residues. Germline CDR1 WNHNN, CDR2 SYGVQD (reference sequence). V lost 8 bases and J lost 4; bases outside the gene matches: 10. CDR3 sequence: CASCPGTAFYGYTF. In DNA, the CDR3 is TGCGCCAGCTGCCCAGGGACAGCCTTCTATGGCTACACCTTC.

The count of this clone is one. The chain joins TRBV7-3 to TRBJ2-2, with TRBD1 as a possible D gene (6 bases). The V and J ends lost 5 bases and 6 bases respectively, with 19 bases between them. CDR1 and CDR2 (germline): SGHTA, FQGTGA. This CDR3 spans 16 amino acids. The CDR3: CASSPYTGKSSGELFF. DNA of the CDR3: TGTGCCAGCAGCCCATACACAGGGAAGTCGTCCGGGGAGCTGTTTTTT.

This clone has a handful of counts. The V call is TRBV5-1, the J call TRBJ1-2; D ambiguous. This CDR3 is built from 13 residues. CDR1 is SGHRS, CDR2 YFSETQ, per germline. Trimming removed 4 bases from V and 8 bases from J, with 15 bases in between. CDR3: CASSIPDPEGYTF. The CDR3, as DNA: TGCGCCAGCAGCATACCGGACCCGGAGGGCTACACCTTC.

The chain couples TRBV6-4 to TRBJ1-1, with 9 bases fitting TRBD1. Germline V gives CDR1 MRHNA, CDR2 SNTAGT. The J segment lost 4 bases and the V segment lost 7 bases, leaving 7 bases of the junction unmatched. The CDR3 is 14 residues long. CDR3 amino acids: CASTADRGSTEAFF. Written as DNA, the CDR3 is TGTGCCAGCACCGCGGACAGGGGAAGCACTGAAGCTTTCTTT.

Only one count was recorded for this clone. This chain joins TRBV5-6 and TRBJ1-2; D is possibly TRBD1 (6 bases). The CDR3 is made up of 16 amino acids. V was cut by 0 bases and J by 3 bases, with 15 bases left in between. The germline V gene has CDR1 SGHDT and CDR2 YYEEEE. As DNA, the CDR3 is TGTGCCAGCAGCTTGGCAGGGGCTGGCAGGGACTATGGCTACACCTTC. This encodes CASSLAGAGRDYGYTF.

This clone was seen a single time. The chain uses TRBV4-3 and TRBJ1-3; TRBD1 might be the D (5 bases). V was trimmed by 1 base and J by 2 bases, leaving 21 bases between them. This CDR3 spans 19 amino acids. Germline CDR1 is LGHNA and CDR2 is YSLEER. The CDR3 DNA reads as TGCGCCAGCAGCCAAGTATACGGGGCCAGGGCTGCAACTGGAAACACCATATATTTT. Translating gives CASSQVYGARAATGNTIYF.